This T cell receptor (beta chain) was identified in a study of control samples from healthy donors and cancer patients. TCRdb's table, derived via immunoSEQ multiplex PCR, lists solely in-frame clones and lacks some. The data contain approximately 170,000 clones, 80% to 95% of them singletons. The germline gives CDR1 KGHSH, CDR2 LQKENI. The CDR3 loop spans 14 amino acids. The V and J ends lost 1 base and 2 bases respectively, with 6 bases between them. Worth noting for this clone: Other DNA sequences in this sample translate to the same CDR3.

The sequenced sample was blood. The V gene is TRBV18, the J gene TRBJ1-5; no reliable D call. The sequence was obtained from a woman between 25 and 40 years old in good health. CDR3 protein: CASSPRGGNQPQHF. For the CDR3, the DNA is TGTGCCAGCTCACCACGAGGAGGCAATCAGCCCCAGCATTTT.